The entry below describes one TCR beta chain. This entry belongs to a study of blood T cell repertoires in COVID-19. Trimming stripped 4 bases from V and 4 bases from J, with 13 bases between. Germline assignment: CDR1 LNHDA and CDR2 SQIVND (reference sequence). CDR3 size: 14 residues. Generated by immunoSEQ multiplex PCR, the TCRdb table keeps only in-frame clones and is missing some. Among 100,000 to 150,000 clones listed, about four fifths were seen once. The sample consisted of peripheral blood. This chain links TRBV19 with TRBJ1-2; TRBD1 might be the D (6 bases). This TCR derives from a man aged 40-50 years with active or convalescent COVID-19. CDR3 in DNA: TGTGCCAGTAGTAGATCCGCGGGGGCCTATGGCTACACCTTC. Protein product: CASSRSAGAYGYTF.